This TCR beta chain appears in the sequencing data of a study of shared clonotypes between healthy human individuals. Evenly divided among several immunoSEQ plates was the genomic DNA of each subset. Method: immunoSEQ multiplex PCR; TCRdb's copy keeps in-frame clones and lacks some. The profile shows around 2.5 million clones, more than 85% of them singletons. The CDR3 is 15 amino acids. The germline CDR1 and CDR2 sequences are SGDLS and YYNGEE. V lost 4 bases, J lost 2 bases, and 15 bases lay in between. In this sample, this clone turned up a few times. The chain employs TRBV9 and TRBJ1-1, with D possibly matching TRBD1 (6 bases). The clonotype comes from a man younger than 30 in good health. Some clones in this sample may be carry-over from other donors' samples. Sample: naive CD4+ T cells from PBMCs. Noted subset: CD45RA+ positively selected. The CDR3 DNA is TGTGCCAGCAGCCCAACAGGGAAGGCAAACACTGAAGCTTTCTTT. It specifies CASSPTGKANTEAFF.